This TCR beta chain was obtained from a study of T cell clonotyping in hematopoietic cell transplantation. Whole-study findings and limits: After transplant, recipient diversity fell while pathologically expanded clonotypes grew through day 180. Few recipient clonotypes overlapped donors; over 97% were de novo at given depth.

Worth noting for this clone: What it binds is not known.

Per the germline V gene, CDR1 is SGHTA and CDR2 is FQGTGA. The CDR3 totals 24 residues. V lost 1 base and J lost 7, with 40 bases in between. Clones were read by immunoSEQ multiplex PCR, and TCRdb kept only the in-frame ones, dropping some. Of fewer than 80,000 clones in the sample, about 93% were seen once. The rearrangement joins TRBV7-3 to TRBJ1-4; unclear D gene. The source material was peripheral blood mononuclear cells. This clonotype was sampled from a man aged 50 to 59 in good health. Some clones in this sample may be carry-over from other donors' samples. This CDR3 reads CASSLILPRARARGDPMKGEKLFF. CDR3 nucleotide sequence: TGTGCCAGCAGCTTAATATTACCGAGGGCTAGGGCTAGAGGAGACCCGATGAAAGGTGAAAAACTGTTTTTT.